Presented here are 32 T cell receptor beta chains from one specimen sequenced in a study of blood T cell repertoires in COVID-19. Sequencing was performed with immunoSEQ multiplex PCR; in TCRdb, only in-frame clones are kept and a portion is missing. The table has roughly 140,000 clones, around 82% seen once. Sequencing input: peripheral blood. The source is a man between 60 and 75 years old with active or convalescent COVID-19.

The CDR3 here is CASSLDGGQNEKLFF. In DNA form, the CDR3 reads TGTGCCAGCAGCTTAGATGGGGGACAGAATGAAAAACTGTTTTTT. The chain couples TRBV7-2 to TRBJ1-4, with TRBD1 matching over 7 bases. Germline V gene data show CDR1 as SGHTA and CDR2 as FQGNSA. Trimming took 1 base from V and 5 from J; bases not matched to a gene: 4. The CDR3 runs 15 residues.

The rearrangement uses TRBV4-2 and TRBJ2-3, with 8 bases identical to TRBD2. The V gene end was trimmed by 5 bases and the J gene end by 2 bases; junction bases not matched to a gene: 3. In germline, CDR1 is LGHNA, CDR2 YNFKEQ. This CDR3 has 14 amino acids. The chain's CDR3 is CASSSGGATDTQYF. The CDR3 DNA sequence: TGTGCCAGCAGCTCGGGGGGGGCCACAGATACGCAGTATTTT.

The rearrangement links TRBV9 to TRBJ1-5, with 9 bases fitting TRBD1. Germline V lookup: CDR1 SGDLS, CDR2 YYNGEE. Trimming took 4 bases from V and 4 from J; bases not matched to a gene: 3. This CDR3 has 14 residues. CDR3 DNA sequence: TGTGCCAGCAGCATGACAGGGGGTAATCAGCCCCAGCATTTT. Protein sequence: CASSMTGGNQPQHF.

This clone has just a few counts. The rearrangement joins TRBV2 to TRBJ2-1; a possible D gene is TRBD1 (5 bases). V lost 2 bases, J lost 0 bases, and 17 bases lay in between. Germline V gene lookup returns CDR1 SNHLY and CDR2 FYNNEI. The CDR3 is 18 residues long. The CDR3 reads CASSESAGARGSYNEQFF. In DNA, the CDR3 is TGTGCCAGCAGTGAATCCGCTGGGGCTAGGGGCTCCTACAATGAGCAGTTCTTC.

The chain couples TRBV9 to TRBJ2-7, with D tentatively TRBD1 (6 bases). The CDR3 contains 14 residues. Germline lookup yields CDR1 SGDLS and CDR2 YYNGEE. Trimming left V 0 bases short and J 6 bases short, with 13 bases between. The CDR3 sequence is CASSVDSGVGEQYF. The CDR3 DNA sequence: TGTGCCAGCAGCGTAGACTCAGGGGTGGGCGAGCAGTACTTC.

The CDR3 protein is CASRIAGTNTGELFF. CDR3 bases: TGTGCCAGCAGGATAGCGGGAACGAACACCGGGGAGCTGTTTTTT. The chain couples TRBV27 to TRBJ2-2; 8 positions match TRBD2. Trimming removed 6 bases from V and 0 bases from J; junction bases left unmatched: 3. The CDR3 has 15 residues. The germline gives CDR1 MNHEY, CDR2 SMNVEV (reference sequence).

The chain joins TRBV24-1 to TRBJ2-6, with 12 bases aligning to TRBD1. The CDR3 is 19 residues long. Trimming took 3 bases from V and 4 from J; bases not matched to a gene: 9. Germline assignment: CDR1 KGHDR and CDR2 SFDVKD. In DNA, the CDR3 is TGTGCCACCAGTGATGGCCCGGGACAGGGGGCGTCGGGGGCCAACGTCCTGACTTTC. It translates to CATSDGPGQGASGANVLTF.

The V call is TRBV5-1, the J call TRBJ2-2; D is undetermined. Trimming left V 0 bases short and J 0 bases short, with 6 bases between. CDR1 SGHRS and CDR2 YFSETQ come from the germline V gene. The CDR3 is 15 residues long. The CDR3 DNA reads as TGCGCCAGCAGCTTGGGGCTCGCGAACACCGGGGAGCTGTTTTTT. The encoded protein is CASSLGLANTGELFF.

There are many counts of this clone. In DNA form, the CDR3 reads TGCGCCAGCAGTCTCACCCAGGTCCGAGGGCCCCTAAGGACCCTCCACTTT. Protein sequence: CASSLTQVRGPLRTLHF. This chain joins TRBV4-1 and TRBJ1-6; D uncertain. CDR3 length: 17 residues. V was pared by 6 bases and J by 14 bases, with 29 bases between. In germline, CDR1 is MGHRA, CDR2 YSYEKL.

The rearrangement uses TRBV24-1 and TRBJ2-5; perhaps TRBD2 as D (5 bases). CDR3 length: 13 amino acids. Germline V gives CDR1 KGHDR, CDR2 SFDVKD. Trimming pared 7 bases from V and 4 bases from J, leaving 12 bases between. The CDR3 DNA reads as TGTGCCACCAGCCTGGATGCGGGAGAGACCCAGTACTTC. Translating it yields CATSLDAGETQYF.

V and J are TRBV5-4 and TRBJ2-1; 7 nucleotides agree with TRBD2. CDR1 and CDR2 (germline): SGHNT, YYREEE (reference sequence). V gave up 5 bases and J gave up 5 bases; unmatched junction bases: 7. The CDR3 has 14 residues. The CDR3 reads CASRNPRGDNEQFF. Written as DNA, the CDR3 is TGTGCCAGCAGGAACCCTCGGGGGGACAATGAGCAGTTCTTC.

The genes are TRBV7-2 and TRBJ1-2, with 7 bases identical to TRBD1. CDR1 SGHTA and CDR2 FQGNSA come from the germline V gene. CDR3 length: 15 residues. J gave up 4 bases and V 5 bases, and 10 bases lay outside the gene matches. This chain's CDR3 is CASSRYGTDPYGYTF. CDR3 sequence (DNA): TGTGCCAGCAGCCGTTACGGGACAGACCCCTATGGCTACACCTTC.

The chain couples TRBV15 to TRBJ1-5, with TRBD1 identical over 8 bases. Germline loops: CDR1 LNHNV, CDR2 YYDKDF (reference sequence). Germline trimming cut 3 bases from V and 2 bases from J; bases unmatched to any gene: 3. CDR3 length: 15 residues. The CDR3 here is CATSRDRVGNQPQHF. The CDR3 bases are TGTGCCACCAGCAGGGACAGGGTTGGCAATCAGCCCCAGCATTTT.

This clone is classed as large. The chain uses TRBV3-1 (or the pseudogene TRBV3-2) and TRBJ2-7; 10 bases are a match to TRBD2. The J segment lost 5 bases and the V segment lost 1 base, leaving 5 bases of the junction unmatched. Germline V CDR1 and CDR2: LGHDT, YNNKEL (reference sequence). The CDR3 loop spans 15 amino acids. As DNA, the CDR3 is TGTGCCAGCAGCCAAGGGCTAGCGGGAGTAAACGAGCAGTACTTC. Translating gives CASSQGLAGVNEQYF.

This clone was detected once. The chain uses TRBV9 and TRBJ2-5; possible D gene TRBD2, 6 bases. The CDR3 covers 15 residues. CDR1 and CDR2 (germline): SGDLS, YYNGEE. The V end lost 2 bases, the J end lost 5 bases, and 16 bases lay between the germline ends. CDR3 DNA sequence: TGTGCCAGCAGCGTTTTTGGGGGAGGTGGGGAGACCCAGTACTTC. This gives the protein CASSVFGGGGETQYF.

The gene calls are TRBV27 and TRBJ1-1; D may be TRBD1 (5 bases). This CDR3 spans 14 amino acids. V was shortened by 4 bases and J by 5 bases, with 14 bases between the two germline ends. The germline gives CDR1 MNHEY, CDR2 SMNVEV (reference sequence). The CDR3 nucleotides are TGTGCCAGCAGTTCGGACCGCGGGGGGACTGAAGCTTTCTTT. Protein sequence: CASSSDRGGTEAFF.

The chain uses TRBV7-9 and TRBJ2-5; TRBD1 is a possible D gene (6 bases). Germline-derived CDR1 and CDR2 are SEHNR and FQNEAQ (reference sequence). This CDR3 has 13 amino acids. The V end was cut by 6 bases, the J end by 4 bases, with 12 bases between. CDR3 loop: CASSPGVLETQYF. DNA for the CDR3: TGTGCCAGCAGTCCAGGGGTGTTAGAGACCCAGTACTTC.

The V and J genes are TRBV7-2 and TRBJ2-2, with D maybe TRBD2 (6 bases). The CDR3 extends over 14 amino acids. Trimming pared 6 bases from V and 5 bases from J, leaving 13 bases between. Germline V gene sequence: CDR1 SGHTA, CDR2 FQGNSA. This chain's CDR3 is CASRIDGGTGELFF. The CDR3 DNA follows: TGTGCCAGCAGGATAGACGGGGGAACCGGGGAGCTGTTTTTT.

This clone occurred a few times. V and J are TRBV19 and TRBJ2-1; TRBD2 matches 7 bases. J gave up 10 bases and V 9 bases, and 9 bases lay outside the gene matches. The CDR3 has 12 amino acids. Germline V gene sequence: CDR1 LNHDA, CDR2 SQIVND (reference sequence). The CDR3 DNA is TGTGCCAGCGGATTTTTAGCGGGCGAGCAGTTCTTC. Translating it yields CASGFLAGEQFF.

The genes are TRBV11-2 and TRBJ2-7, with TRBD1 matching 9 bases. Germline loops: CDR1 SGHAT, CDR2 FQNNGV. The CDR3 length is 15 residues. J was trimmed by 3 bases and V by 5 bases; bases with no gene match: 8. The CDR3 here is CASSPRDREIYEQYF. The CDR3 DNA sequence: TGTGCCAGCAGCCCCCGGGACAGGGAGATCTACGAGCAGTACTTC.

This chain links TRBV3-1 (or the pseudogene TRBV3-2) with TRBJ1-1; D remains unclear. Germline V gene sequence: CDR1 LGHDT, CDR2 YNNKEL (reference sequence). CDR3 length: 15 residues. Trimming shortened V by 4 bases and J by 0 bases, and 12 bases separated the two germline ends. In DNA, the CDR3 is TGTGCCAGCAGCCTACCGAACAGAATGAACACTGAAGCTTTCTTT. Residues: CASSLPNRMNTEAFF.

This chain links TRBV10-2 with TRBJ2-1; 12 bases are a match to TRBD2. V lost 3 bases to trimming and J lost 6 bases; unmatched junction nucleotides: 6. The CDR3 extends over 16 amino acids. Germline CDR1 WSHSY, CDR2 SAAADI. This chain's CDR3 is CASSDPTSGSGNEQFF. In DNA form, the CDR3 reads TGCGCCAGCAGTGACCCGACTAGCGGGAGTGGCAATGAGCAGTTCTTC.

This rearrangement joins TRBV29-1 to TRBJ1-2; 7 nucleotides agree with TRBD1. The CDR3 contains 17 residues. The V gene end was trimmed by 4 bases and the J gene end by 0 bases; junction bases not matched to a gene: 14. CDR1 and CDR2 (germline): SQVTM, ANQGSEA. The CDR3 region is CSVAPGQLSLANYGYTF. The DNA of the CDR3 is TGCAGCGTTGCCCCGGGACAGCTAAGCTTAGCTAACTATGGCTACACCTTC.

The count of this clone is one. V is TRBV9 and J is TRBJ2-1; 10 nucleotides agree with TRBD2. The germline V gene encodes CDR1 SGDLS and CDR2 YYNGEE. Trimming took 0 bases from V and 3 from J; bases not matched to a gene: 3. The CDR3 runs to 16 residues. CDR3 sequence (DNA): TGTGCCAGCAGCGTAGATCCTAGCGGGAGCTACAATGAGCAGTTCTTC. Protein sequence: CASSVDPSGSYNEQFF.

This clone showed up just once. The chain is built from TRBV19 and TRBJ2-1; a weak D match, TRBD1 (5 bases). V was shortened by 4 bases and J by 2 bases, with 18 bases between the two germline ends. This CDR3 has 17 residues. CDR1 and CDR2 (germline): LNHDA, SQIVND (reference sequence). CDR3 DNA sequence: TGTGCCAGTAGTACCAATTGGGGCTCAGACACCTACAATGAGCAGTTCTTC. Protein: CASSTNWGSDTYNEQFF.

This clone was seen a few times. V and J are TRBV28 and TRBJ2-1; the match to TRBD2 covers 10 bases. J gave up 8 bases and V 0 bases, and 7 bases lay outside the gene matches. The CDR3 is 16 residues long. From germline, CDR1 is MDHEN and CDR2 SYDVKM. The CDR3 region is CASSLWSAGGPHEQFF. The CDR3 nucleotides read TGTGCCAGCAGTTTATGGTCAGCGGGAGGGCCCCATGAGCAGTTCTTC.

This clone was counted once. The same CDR3 can be traced to other DNA sequences in this sample. The V call is TRBV5-1, the J call TRBJ1-1; D remains unclear. CDR3 length: 13 amino acids. CDR1 is SGHRS and CDR2 is YFSETQ in the germline V gene. Trimming left V 0 bases short and J 1 base short, with 4 bases between. The CDR3 reads CASSLAGNTEAFF. The CDR3 DNA follows: TGCGCCAGCAGCTTGGCAGGGAACACTGAAGCTTTCTTT. The variable domain in full, with the rest retrieved from reference TRBV5-1 and TRBJ1-1, is KAGVTQTPRYLIKTRGQQVTLSCSPISGHRSVSWYQQTPGQGLQFLFEYFSETQRNKGNFPGRFSGRQFSNSRSEMNVSTLELGDSALYLCASSLAGNTEAFFGQGTRLTVV.

This chain uses TRBV28 with TRBJ1-6; perhaps TRBD1 as D (5 bases). Per germline, CDR1 MDHEN and CDR2 SYDVKM. The CDR3 extends over 15 amino acids. Between the trimmed V and J ends, which lost 6 bases and 6 bases, there was a span of 15 bases. The CDR3: CASRRIQGANSPLHF. The CDR3 DNA sequence: TGTGCCAGCAGGAGAATCCAGGGCGCTAATTCACCCCTCCACTTT.

The V gene is TRBV10-3, the J gene TRBJ1-1, with D tentatively TRBD1 (5 bases). This CDR3 has 12 residues. Looked up from germline, CDR1 is ENHRY and CDR2 is SYGVKD. V dropped 11 bases and J dropped 0 bases, with 10 bases sitting between them. CDR3 DNA: TGTGCCGCGCGACAGTTGAACACTGAAGCTTTCTTT. Translating gives CAARQLNTEAFF.

The chain links TRBV27 to TRBJ1-5, with D tentatively TRBD1 (5 bases). V dropped 6 bases and J dropped 9 bases, with 15 bases sitting between them. Germline values: CDR1 MNHEY, CDR2 SMNVEV (reference sequence). This CDR3 is 13 amino acids long. CDR3 sequence: CASRRQSESPQHF. The DNA for the CDR3 is TGTGCCAGCAGGAGACAGTCTGAGTCGCCCCAGCATTTT.

V usage is TRBV24-1 and J usage is TRBJ2-1; TRBD2 agrees at 8 bases. After removal of 4 bases from V and 10 bases from J, the junction contained 11 bases not matched to a gene. The germline V gene encodes CDR1 KGHDR and CDR2 SFDVKD. The CDR3 has 15 residues. In nucleotides, the CDR3 is TGTGCCACCAGTGAACTCACTAGCGGTCGAGGGGAGCAGTTCTTC. This encodes CATSELTSGRGEQFF.

This chain uses TRBV6-2 or TRBV6-3 with TRBJ1-2; D possibly corresponds to TRBD1 (6 bases). CDR1 and CDR2 from the germline V gene are MNHEY and SVGEGT. This CDR3 is built from 16 residues. Trimming shortened V by 6 bases and J by 0 bases, and 17 bases separated the two germline ends. CDR3 amino acids: CASSPLQGQANYGYTF. The CDR3 DNA is TGTGCCAGCAGCCCCCTACAGGGTCAAGCTAACTATGGCTACACCTTC.